This TCR beta chain is from a study of T cells after yellow fever vaccination (dated by TCRdb to the late 2010s). Notes on the research overall: The SMART-Seq v4 Ultra Low Input RNA kit was used to prepare libraries from fractions with low cell numbers. To follow T-cell clones before and after primary and booster YFV17D yellow fever vaccination, bulk TCR alpha and beta repertoires were sequenced over time. The cohort comprised two healthy male donors, one aged 18 to 29 and one aged 30 to 40 years. Blood samples were taken at several timepoints before and after primary and secondary immunization, and bulk PBMC replicates and cell subsets were isolated. Study-wide findings and limitations: Because only a couple of donors were included in the study, the extent to which the findings can be generalized is limited. FACS-sorted repertoires could contain abundant contaminating clonotypes from the bulk population, so computational filtering was required. A small share of clonotypes was detected in both CD4 and CD8 compartments, with the overlap likely arising from convergent recombination. The secondary T-cell response was found to be weaker but faster than the primary response, with a peak reached on day 5 rather than on day 15. After the booster, most of the clones that had expanded following primary vaccination were detected again (approximately 96% of CD4 and 88% of CD8), which suggests that memory was broadly maintained.

This clonotype was counted between two and nine times. Its antigen has not been determined. Base quality data are lacking; no much larger clone is found one base away. CDR3 length: 13 amino acids, cysteine to phenylalanine. The entry retains the CDR3 DNA only, 39 bases that are in frame from base 1. The germline V gene (reference sequence) gives CDR1 as DFQATT and CDR2 as SNEGSKA. V was cut back by 6 bases and J by 4 bases, leaving a gap of 15 bases between them. TCR cDNA was made using 5'RACE template switching, a step that added a universal primer site and unique molecular identifiers. cDNA synthesis was primed from both the TCR alpha and TCR beta constant segments. Two PCR steps were used to amplify libraries, with sample barcodes and sequencing adapters being added in the second step. Sequencing of libraries was performed on Illumina HiSeq 2500 (2x100 bp) or NovaSeq (2x150 bp). On the authors' methods: MIGEC was used to demultiplex reads and collapse the reads into UMI consensus sequences, and MiXCR was used for V(D)J alignment. Vaccine-responding clonotypes were identified with edgeR using replicate PBMC samples, with FDR below 0.01 and a log2 fold change above 5 up to day 15 being required. CD4 or CD8 identity was assigned to each bulk clonotype according to whether the clonotype was present at higher abundance in the sequenced CD4 repertoire or the sequenced CD8 repertoire. TCRdb reprocessing: public reads trimmed at Q25 with fastp, clones called with MiXCR, in-frame beta chains kept. CDR3 protein duplicates are merged, each entry listing the most common genes and DNA. These V and J calls rely on TCRdb rather than the paper's analysis. The sample data list 200,000 to 250,000 distinct CDR3 sequences, and less than 9% of these were observed just once. The top ten hold about 0.85% of the sample.

According to the study, the label for this sample's treatment or condition signals: live attenuated yellow fever vaccine strain. PBMCs were isolated from peripheral blood using a standard Ficoll-Paque protocol. CD4 and CD8 T-cell fractions were isolated with Dynabeads CD4 and CD8 positive selection kits. TriZol was used to extract RNA from bulk PBMCs, from CD4 and CD8 fractions, and from dextramer-positive and dextramer-negative fractions. The sequencing here drew on CD4+ T cells sorted from PBMCs, taken 15 days after the yellow fever booster vaccination. This clonotype was sampled from a man between 25 and 39 years old who received the YFV17D yellow fever vaccine. The rearranged chain carries TRBV20-1 and TRBJ2-5; no D gene can be assigned with confidence. The DNA is as follows: TGCAGTGCCCCTCCCATGGTTCGAGAGACCCAGTACTTC. Its protein is CSAPPMVRETQYF.